These 27 T cell receptor beta chains originate from one sample sequenced in a study of T cell repertoires in cytomegalovirus infection. MiXCR was run by TCRdb on the reads, yielding one entry per CDR3 protein. The data hold hundreds of thousands of distinct CDR3 sequences, with approximately 25% observed a single time. The source material was CD8+ T cells from PBMCs. The source of these receptors is a human donor in good health (CMV status not recorded). Some clones in this sample may be carry-over from other donors' samples.

Note on this clonotype: It may be a read error: a sequence one base away is much more abundant. The CDR3 sequence: CASSSPGTWNEQPQHF. CDR3 bases: TGTGCCAGCAGCTCACCCGGGACATGGAATGAACAGCCCCAGCATTTT. This sequence joins TRBV5-5 and TRBJ1-5, with a possible D match to TRBD1 (6 bases). Germline lookup yields CDR1 SGHKS and CDR2 YYEKEE (reference sequence). This CDR3 is 16 amino acids long. V lost 3 bases, J lost 7 bases, and 20 bases lay in between. Full variable domain (rest looked up from reference TRBV5-5 and TRBJ1-5): DAGVTQSPTHLIKTRGQQVTLRCSPISGHKSVSWYQQVLGQGPQFIFQYYEKEERGRGNFPDRFSARQFPNYSSELNVNALLLGDSALYLCASSSPGTWNEQPQHFGDGTRLSIL.

The chain couples TRBV28 to TRBJ2-1; TRBD2 matches 10 bases. V trimming: 6 bases; J trimming: 7 bases; junction bases outside the gene matches: 6. CDR1 is MDHEN, CDR2 SYDVKM, per germline. This CDR3 is built from 14 residues. CDR3 DNA: TGTGCCAGCAGAAGCGGGGGGGCGCGTAATGAGCAGTTCTTC. Its translation: CASRSGGARNEQFF.

The chain links TRBV20-1 to TRBJ2-3; TRBD2 aligns across 7 bases. This CDR3 contains 13 residues. Losses at the gene ends were 2 bases for V and 5 bases for J; bases not matched to a gene: 4. Per germline, CDR1 DFQATT and CDR2 SNEGSKA (reference sequence). CDR3 coding DNA: TGCAGTGCTAGATGGCCGGGGGGAGATACGCAGTATTTT. It translates to CSARWPGGDTQYF.

Regarding this clonotype: Germline is not matched at one junction end, which may reflect a read error. This sequence joins TRBV14 and TRBJ2-1; D call uncertain. The CDR3 is 13 amino acids. Germline V CDR1 and CDR2: SGHDN, FVKESK. This chain's CDR3 is CANSQGPHNEQFF. The CDR3, as DNA: TGTGCCAACAGCCAAGGTCCTCACAATGAGCAGTTCTTC.

In DNA form, the CDR3 reads TGTGCCAGCAGCTTGTGGGACAGGCCCTACGAGCAGTACTTC. Its protein product is CASSLWDRPYEQYF. The chain employs TRBV5-5 and TRBJ2-7, with 8 bases aligning to TRBD1. The junction had 2 bases not matched to a gene; V was cut back by 1 base and J by 2 bases. CDR1 is SGHKS, CDR2 YYEKEE, per germline (reference sequence). The CDR3 runs to 14 residues.

This clonotype was seen at least ten times. This chain connects TRBV5-5 to TRBJ2-2, with no clear D. V lost 4 bases and J 4 bases, leaving 23 bases between the germline ends. Germline V gene data show CDR1 as SGHKS and CDR2 as YYEKEE (reference sequence). The CDR3 covers 18 residues. The CDR3 nucleotides read TGTGCCAGCAGCCCGGACCTGTCGACTTGGAGAAGCACCGGGGAGCTGTTTTTT. Translating gives CASSPDLSTWRSTGELFF.

This chain joins TRBV6-2 or TRBV6-3 and TRBJ1-6, with D hard to call. Germline CDR1 is MNHEY and CDR2 is SVGEGT. Trimming stripped 6 bases from V and 3 bases from J, with 12 bases between. This CDR3 is 15 amino acids long. CDR3: CASRRFEHYNSPLHF. The CDR3 region has the DNA TGTGCCAGCAGGCGTTTCGAACACTATAATTCACCCCTCCACTTT.

This clonotype came up many times. The CDR3 spells CASSFMDRADSQETQYF. The CDR3 DNA sequence: TGTGCCAGCAGTTTCATGGATCGAGCAGACTCCCAAGAGACCCAGTACTTC. J is TRBJ2-5 and V is TRBV12-3 or TRBV12-4; D is ambiguous. The CDR3 is 17 residues long. V was shortened by 3 bases and J by 1 base, with 18 bases between the two germline ends.

The V call is TRBV6-6, the J call TRBJ1-1; D uncertain. The CDR3 runs to 16 residues. Germline-derived CDR1 and CDR2 are MNHNY and SVGAGI (reference sequence). V shed 4 bases and J shed 5 bases, with 20 bases lying between them. The CDR3 loop reads CASSSSGPSPRTEAFF. The CDR3 DNA sequence: TGTGCCAGCAGTTCTTCAGGCCCTTCCCCTAGGACTGAAGCTTTCTTT.

This clonotype was seen a handful of times. The chain links TRBV5-6 to TRBJ2-7; D is unresolved. V was clipped by 4 bases and J by 2 bases, with 10 bases between them. The CDR3 has 13 residues. From germline, CDR1 is SGHDT and CDR2 YYEEEE. The CDR3 DNA reads TGTGCCAGCAGCCCGACATCTCCCTACGAGCAGTACTTC. This gives the protein CASSPTSPYEQYF.

This clonotype appeared a few times. This sequence joins TRBV2 and TRBJ2-5; D is unclear. Germline loops: CDR1 SNHLY, CDR2 FYNNEI. Trimming stripped 7 bases from V and 4 bases from J, with 13 bases between. There are 13 residues in the CDR3. The CDR3 is CASIIADVETQYF. The CDR3, as DNA: TGTGCCAGCATAATAGCTGATGTAGAGACCCAGTACTTC.

This clonotype has at least ten counts. V and J are TRBV7-2 and TRBJ2-2; no firm D call. The CDR3 consists of 13 residues. CDR1 and CDR2 from the germline V gene are SGHTA and FQGNSA. Trimming left V 5 bases short and J 5 bases short, with 9 bases between. In DNA, the CDR3 is TGTGCCAGCAGCCCGACATTGACCGGGGAGCTGTTTTTT. Translating gives CASSPTLTGELFF. Variable domain in full (rest from reference TRBV7-2 and TRBJ2-2): GAGVSQSPSNKVTEKGKDVELRCDPISGHTALYWYRQSLGQGLEFLIYFQGNSAPDKSGLPSDRFSAERTGGSVSTLTIQRTQQEDSAVYLCASSPTLTGELFFGEGSRLTVL.

On this clonotype itself: Relative to the germline gene, one junction end is altered; a read error may explain this. This chain uses TRBV28 with TRBJ1-5; no firm D call. This CDR3 is 9 amino acids long. Germline-derived CDR1 and CDR2 are MDHEN and SYDVKM. CDR3 DNA sequence: TGTGCCAACAGTGTCCCCCAGCATTTT. Its protein is CANSVPQHF.

This clonotype was detected a few times. The chain combines TRBV6-6 with TRBJ1-5; possibly TRBD1 for D (6 bases). This CDR3 region has 13 residues. Per germline, CDR1 MNHNY and CDR2 SVGAGI (reference sequence). Trimming left V 6 bases short and J 6 bases short, with 12 bases between. CDR3 coding DNA: TGTGCCAGCAGGCGGGACAAAGGTCAGCCCCAGCATTTT. Translating gives CASRRDKGQPQHF.

V and J are TRBV7-9 and TRBJ2-7; 8 positions match TRBD2. Germline V CDR1 and CDR2: SEHNR, FQNEAQ (reference sequence). Trimming cost V 5 bases and J 0 bases; bases outside gene matches: 9. The CDR3 loop spans 16 amino acids. The CDR3: CASSNPGRGISYEQYF. CDR3 DNA: TGTGCCAGCAGCAACCCCGGGAGGGGGATCTCCTACGAGCAGTACTTC.

V is TRBV7-6 and J is TRBJ2-6, with unresolved D. V lost 3 bases and J 5 bases, leaving 17 bases between the germline ends. This CDR3 contains 17 residues. Per germline, CDR1 SGHVS and CDR2 FNYEAQ. The chain's CDR3 is CASSFWTPPEWANVLTF. In DNA, the CDR3 is TGTGCCAGCAGCTTTTGGACCCCCCCCGAATGGGCCAACGTCCTGACTTTC.

The chain has TRBV6-2 or TRBV6-3 and TRBJ2-7; 10 nucleotides match TRBD1. The CDR3 length is 17 residues. V dropped 4 bases and J dropped 2; count of bases not matched to a gene: 11. CDR1 is MNHEY, CDR2 SVGEGT, per germline. This CDR3 is CASSSPFTGTGAYEQYF. The CDR3 DNA is TGTGCCAGCAGTTCTCCTTTTACCGGGACAGGGGCCTACGAGCAGTACTTC.

This chain connects TRBV27 to TRBJ2-7, with D perhaps matching TRBD1 (5 bases). Deletions cut 3 bases from V and 3 bases from J, with 9 bases between. The germline CDR1 and CDR2 sequences are MNHEY and SMNVEV (reference sequence). This CDR3 contains 13 residues. The CDR3 here is CASSFGRVYEQYF. The CDR3 DNA sequence: TGTGCCAGCAGTTTCGGCAGGGTCTACGAGCAGTACTTC.

This clonotype was picked up a small number of times. This chain links TRBV29-1 with TRBJ1-1; no definite D call. Germline V gene lookup returns CDR1 SQVTM and CDR2 ANQGSEA. This CDR3 is 11 amino acids long. V was trimmed by 2 bases and J by 5 bases, leaving 6 bases between them. The CDR3 protein is CSVEIRTEAFF. In DNA, the CDR3 is TGCAGCGTTGAAATTAGGACTGAAGCTTTCTTT.

This chain uses TRBV20-1 with TRBJ2-1, with D perhaps TRBD2 (6 bases). The CDR3 loop spans 13 amino acids. CDR1 is DFQATT, CDR2 SNEGSKA, per germline (reference sequence). V was trimmed by 7 bases and J by 0 bases, leaving 10 bases between them. CDR3 bases: TGCAGTGTCCTAGCGATCTCCTACAATGAGCAGTTCTTC. It specifies CSVLAISYNEQFF.

CDR3 region: CSAPGDPGMNTEAFF. In DNA form, the CDR3 reads TGCAGTGCTCCTGGGGACCCGGGGATGAACACTGAAGCTTTCTTT. The rearrangement links TRBV20-1 to TRBJ1-1; tentative D call: TRBD1 (5 bases). Germline V gives CDR1 DFQATT, CDR2 SNEGSKA (reference sequence). V lost 5 bases to trimming and J lost 0 bases, with 16 bases between them. The CDR3 is 15 residues long.

This clonotype appeared a few times. CDR3 region: CASSQGQGSFTEAFF. CDR3 DNA sequence: TGTGCCAGCAGCCAAGGGCAGGGCTCTTTCACTGAAGCTTTCTTT. The gene calls are TRBV14 and TRBJ1-1; a possible D gene is TRBD1 (5 bases). The CDR3 is 15 amino acids. V lost 1 base to trimming and J lost 4 bases, with 13 bases between them. Germline values: CDR1 SGHDN, CDR2 FVKESK. Full variable domain (outside the CDR3, taken from reference TRBV14 and TRBJ1-1): EAGVTQFPSHSVIEKGQTVTLRCDPISGHDNLYWYRRVMGKEIKFLLHFVKESKQDESGMPNNRFLAERTGGTYSTLKVQPAELEDSGVYFCASSQGQGSFTEAFFGQGTRLTVV.

This clonotype was recorded a few times. CDR3 amino acids: CASSQEQLNEKLFF. DNA for the CDR3: TGCGCCAGCAGCCAAGAACAGTTGAACGAAAAACTGTTTTTT. This rearrangement joins TRBV4-3 to TRBJ1-4; D ambiguous. The CDR3 covers 14 residues. Germline lookup yields CDR1 LGHNA and CDR2 YSLEER. Trimming removed 0 bases at V and 8 bases at J, with 10 bases between.

Regarding this clonotype: A read error is possible here, since a much larger clone lies one base away. The chain couples TRBV7-4 to TRBJ1-4; 8 bases are shared with TRBD1. CDR1 and CDR2 (germline): SGHVT, SQSDAQ. This CDR3 is built from 18 residues. The CDR3 DNA reads TGTGCCAACAGCCCGAAGGTTAGGACGGACAGGGAAGACGAAAAACTGTTTTTT. This gives the protein CANSPKVRTDREDEKLFF.

Note on this clonotype: A read error may explain this, as a much larger clone is one base away. V usage is TRBV7-9 and J usage is TRBJ2-1; D is unclear. The ends were cut back, 1 base at V and 0 bases at J, with 10 bases in the middle. The CDR3 spans 16 residues. Germline CDR1 is SEHNR and CDR2 is FQNEAQ (reference sequence). CDR3 nucleotide sequence: TGTGCCAGCAGCTTAGTCGACAAAAGCTCCTACAATGAGCAGTTCTTC. It yields the protein CASSLVDKSSYNEQFF.

This chain joins TRBV20-1 and TRBJ2-2, with D unresolved. Germline-derived CDR1 and CDR2 are DFQATT and SNEGSKA (reference sequence). Trimming took off 0 bases at V and 2 bases at J, with 7 bases between the two ends. This CDR3 spans 14 amino acids. The CDR3: CSAREDRNTGELFF. Here the CDR3 DNA reads TGCAGTGCTAGAGAGGATCGTAACACCGGGGAGCTGTTTTTT.

V gene TRBV2 combines with J gene TRBJ1-5; D gene ambiguous. The V gene lost 8 bases and the J gene lost 0 bases, with 14 bases spanning the gap. This CDR3 comprises 15 residues. Germline-derived CDR1 and CDR2 are SNHLY and FYNNEI. DNA of the CDR3: TGTGCCAGCGCCACAGCCCAGAATAGCAATCAGCCCCAGCATTTT. Amino acid sequence: CASATAQNSNQPQHF.